Listed below are T cell receptor beta chains from one sample, sequenced in a study of T cell responses to AZD1222 COVID-19 vaccine. Libraries were prepared by immunoSEQ multiplex PCR; TCRdb keeps only in-frame clonotypes and omits some of them. Altogether roughly 150,000 clones are present, around 88% being singletons, with the ten largest covering about 3.7%. The sequences come from peripheral blood, collected on day 0 of MenACWY control vaccination. All receptors come from an adult in good health. Each CDR3 is given with its conserved first and last residue. Each record gives: V gene, J gene, clone size, D gene, CDR3 length, CDR3 protein, CDR3 DNA. The D gene is left open where the match is weak. Size is omitted from some rows. Given values are once, few, many or a class for expanded clones.

v_gene: TRBV11-3
j_gene: TRBJ2-7
abundance: .
d_gene: TRBD2
len: 16
CDR3aa: CASSLQGLAGTYEQYF
CDR3nt: TGTGCCAGCAGCTTACAGGGACTAGCGGGGACCTACGAGCAGTACTTC

v_gene: TRBV9
j_gene: TRBJ1-2
abundance: .
d_gene: .
len: 13
CDR3aa: CASSDAGLYGYTF
CDR3nt: TGTGCCAGCAGCGATGCCGGTCTCTATGGCTACACCTTC

v_gene: TRBV5-1
j_gene: TRBJ2-1
abundance: .
d_gene: TRBD2
len: 15
CDR3aa: CASSFLAGGQDEQFF
CDR3nt: TGCGCCAGCAGCTTTCTAGCGGGAGGCCAGGATGAGCAGTTCTTC

v_gene: TRBV10-3
j_gene: TRBJ2-7
abundance: .
d_gene: TRBD1
len: 15
CDR3aa: CAIRTGTGGSYEQYF
CDR3nt: TGTGCCATCAGAACCGGGACAGGGGGCTCCTACGAGCAGTACTTC

v_gene: TRBV19
j_gene: TRBJ2-3
abundance: .
d_gene: TRBD2
len: 18
CDR3aa: CASSSRRAAGGSSGTQYF
CDR3nt: TGTGCCAGTAGTAGCCGACGGGCGGCGGGAGGCTCTTCGGGTACGCAGTATTTT

v_gene: TRBV9
j_gene: TRBJ1-5
abundance: once
d_gene: TRBD1
len: 15
CDR3aa: CASSPGQGQYQPQHF
CDR3nt: TGTGCCAGCAGCCCCGGACAGGGGCAATATCAGCCCCAGCATTTT

v_gene: TRBV30
j_gene: TRBJ2-3
abundance: .
d_gene: .
len: 14
CDR3aa: CAWSSGVITDTQYF
CDR3nt: TGTGCCTGGAGTTCGGGAGTCATCACAGATACGCAGTATTTT

v_gene: TRBV18
j_gene: TRBJ1-1
abundance: .
d_gene: TRBD1
len: 18
CDR3aa: CASSPLGTEIIMNTEAFF
CDR3nt: TGTGCCAGCTCACCGCTCGGGACAGAGATTATCATGAACACTGAAGCTTTCTTT

v_gene: TRBV19
j_gene: TRBJ2-5
abundance: .
d_gene: TRBD2
len: 15
CDR3aa: CASSTGLAGWETQYF
CDR3nt: TGTGCCAGTAGTACAGGACTAGCGGGATGGGAGACCCAGTACTTC

v_gene: TRBV21-1
j_gene: TRBJ1-4
abundance: .
d_gene: .
len: 14
CDR3aa: CASSTRPYGEKLFF
CDR3nt: TGTGCCAGCAGCACCCGGCCTTACGGCGAAAAACTGTTTTTT

v_gene: TRBV14
j_gene: TRBJ2-1
abundance: .
d_gene: TRBD2
len: 13
CDR3aa: CASSQSSGAHQLF
CDR3nt: TGTGCCAGCAGCCAGTCAAGCGGGGCCCATCAGCTCTTC

v_gene: TRBV24-1
j_gene: TRBJ2-2
abundance: .
d_gene: TRBD1
len: 15
CDR3aa: CATSDQGQGGTELFF
CDR3nt: TGTGCCACCAGTGACCAGGGACAGGGAGGCACGGAGCTGTTTTTT

v_gene: TRBV3-1/TRBV3-2
j_gene: TRBJ2-3
abundance: many
d_gene: .
len: 13
CDR3aa: CASSTRGTDTQYF
CDR3nt: TGTGCCAGCAGCACGAGGGGCACAGATACGCAGTATTTT

v_gene: TRBV30
j_gene: TRBJ1-1
abundance: .
d_gene: TRBD1
len: 13
CDR3aa: CAADMTGQGEAFF
CDR3nt: TGTGCCGCAGACATGACAGGGCAAGGTGAAGCTTTCTTT

v_gene: TRBV6-1
j_gene: TRBJ1-2
abundance: .
d_gene: .
len: 14
CDR3aa: CASSDRLATGGYTF
CDR3nt: TGTGCCAGCAGTGACCGCCTGGCAACGGGTGGCTACACCTTC

v_gene: TRBV7-2
j_gene: TRBJ2-7
abundance: few
d_gene: TRBD2
len: 14
CDR3aa: CASSPREGSYEQYF
CDR3nt: TGTGCCAGCAGCCCAAGGGAGGGCTCCTACGAGCAGTACTTC

v_gene: TRBV27
j_gene: TRBJ1-4
abundance: .
d_gene: .
len: 16
CDR3aa: CASSLEPDTEIAKLFF
CDR3nt: TGTGCCAGCAGTTTAGAACCCGACACGGAGATTGCTAAACTGTTTTTT

v_gene: TRBV10-3
j_gene: TRBJ1-5
abundance: .
d_gene: .
len: 12
CDR3aa: CATGGGNQPQHF
CDR3nt: TGTGCCACAGGTGGGGGCAATCAGCCCCAGCATTTT

v_gene: TRBV27
j_gene: TRBJ2-1
abundance: .
d_gene: .
len: 15
CDR3aa: CASRIQGFSYNEQFF
CDR3nt: TGTGCCAGCAGAATACAGGGTTTCTCCTACAATGAGCAGTTCTTC

v_gene: TRBV7-2
j_gene: TRBJ2-6
abundance: .
d_gene: .
len: 18
CDR3aa: CASSPNGQILSGANVLTF
CDR3nt: TGTGCCAGCAGCCCAAATGGCCAGATCCTCTCTGGGGCCAACGTCCTGACTTTC

v_gene: TRBV19
j_gene: TRBJ1-4
abundance: few
d_gene: .
len: 15
CDR3aa: CASTRGTRANEKLFF
CDR3nt: TGTGCCAGTACACGGGGGACTAGAGCTAATGAAAAACTGTTTTTT

v_gene: TRBV5-6
j_gene: TRBJ2-6
abundance: .
d_gene: .
len: 15
CDR3aa: CASSFGVSGANVLTF
CDR3nt: TGTGCCAGCAGCTTTGGGGTCTCTGGGGCCAACGTCCTGACTTTC

v_gene: TRBV6-2/TRBV6-3
j_gene: TRBJ1-5
abundance: .
d_gene: .
len: 16
CDR3aa: CASSKYGSTGNQPQHF
CDR3nt: TGTGCCAGCAGCAAATATGGGTCCACAGGTAATCAGCCCCAGCATTTT

v_gene: TRBV30
j_gene: TRBJ2-7
abundance: once
d_gene: TRBD1
len: 11
CDR3aa: CACTGEREQYF
CDR3nt: TGTGCCTGCACAGGGGAGCGCGAGCAGTACTTC

v_gene: TRBV28
j_gene: TRBJ1-2
abundance: .
d_gene: .
len: 13
CDR3aa: CASSSQAWKGYTF
CDR3nt: TGTGCCAGCAGTTCACAAGCGTGGAAGGGCTACACCTTC

v_gene: TRBV7-2
j_gene: TRBJ2-3
abundance: .
d_gene: TRBD1
len: 15
CDR3aa: CASSPRDRGTDTQYF
CDR3nt: TGTGCCAGCAGCCCGAGGGACAGGGGCACAGATACGCAGTATTTT

v_gene: TRBV12-3/TRBV12-4
j_gene: TRBJ2-3
abundance: .
d_gene: .
len: 12
CDR3aa: CASSPWEDTQYF
CDR3nt: TGTGCCAGCAGCCCATGGGAAGATACGCAGTATTTT

v_gene: TRBV5-1
j_gene: TRBJ1-2
abundance: .
d_gene: .
len: 13
CDR3aa: CASSLASGPGYTF
CDR3nt: TGCGCCAGCAGCCTTGCCTCCGGTCCTGGCTACACCTTC

v_gene: TRBV5-4
j_gene: TRBJ1-2
abundance: few
d_gene: .
len: 12
CDR3aa: CASTKLNYGYTF
CDR3nt: TGTGCCAGCACCAAGCTTAACTATGGCTACACCTTC

v_gene: TRBV27
j_gene: TRBJ2-6
abundance: .
d_gene: TRBD1
len: 17
CDR3aa: CASSPTDRVSGANVLTF
CDR3nt: TGTGCCAGCAGCCCGACCGACAGGGTCTCTGGGGCCAACGTCCTGACTTTC

v_gene: TRBV3-1/TRBV3-2
j_gene: TRBJ2-7
abundance: .
d_gene: .
len: 14
CDR3aa: CASSQLPSSYEQYF
CDR3nt: TGTGCCAGCAGCCAACTTCCTAGTAGTTACGAGCAGTACTTC

v_gene: TRBV9
j_gene: TRBJ1-2
abundance: .
d_gene: .
len: 14
CDR3aa: CASSGVTGYYGYTF
CDR3nt: TGTGCCAGCAGCGGAGTGACAGGTTATTATGGCTACACCTTC